The source of this T cell receptor (beta chain) is a study of T cells in Graves' hyperthyroidism and ophthalmopathy. Turning to the study itself: Staff took peripheral blood when the initial diagnosis was made, before any treatment began.

Participants, patients aged 18 to 65, had newly diagnosed hyperthyroidism with a duration under 2 months. Used for diagnoses were clinical symptoms, serum thyroxine and TRAb, thyroid ultrasound and orbital computed tomography. This clonotype was counted many times. Amplification yielded TCR beta CDR3 regions, with RNA transcripts as the source. The primer set for the first-round RT-PCR of the TCR CDR3 was HTBI. TCRdb reprocessed the multiplex PCR reads via MiXCR and lists one record per CDR3 protein. The top ten hold more than 9.5% of the sample, which has over 300,000 distinct CDR3 sequences, approximately 13% seen once. This sequence originates from an older woman with Graves' hyperthyroidism. What was sequenced was blood.

The DNA of the CDR3 is TGCAGTGCTAGCCGACAGCACGGTGAAAAACTGTTTTTT. Protein: CSASRQHGEKLFF. The rearrangement links TRBV20-1 to TRBJ1-4; a possible D gene is TRBD1 (5 bases). V dropped 3 bases and J dropped 7 bases, with 12 bases sitting between them. Germline CDR1 and CDR2: DFQATT and SNEGSKA (reference sequence). CDR3 length: 13 amino acids.